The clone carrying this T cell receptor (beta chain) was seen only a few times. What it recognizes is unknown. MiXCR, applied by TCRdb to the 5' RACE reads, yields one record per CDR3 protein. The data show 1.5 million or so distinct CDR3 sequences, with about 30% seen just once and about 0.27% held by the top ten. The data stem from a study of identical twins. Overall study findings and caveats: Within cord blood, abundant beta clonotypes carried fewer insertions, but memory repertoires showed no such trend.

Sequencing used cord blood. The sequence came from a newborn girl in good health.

The DNA for the CDR3 is TGTGCCAGCAGTTCTGGGGACCCCTACGAGCAGTACTTC. Amino acid sequence: CASSSGDPYEQYF. The chain employs TRBV27 and TRBJ2-7; TRBD1 or TRBD2 may be the D gene (5 bases each). Germline V gene lookup returns CDR1 MNHEY and CDR2 SMNVEV (reference sequence). The CDR3 is 13 residues long. The ends were cut back, 4 bases at V and 2 bases at J, with 9 bases in the middle.